This entry concerns a single TCR beta chain. The antigen is not known. The record originates from a study of chemoradiotherapy in HPV16-positive cancers. Regarding the study as a whole: HPV-specific T cells were functionally defined from only two HPV16-positive patients.

Samples were taken several times over chemoradiotherapy. V lost 4 bases to trimming and J lost 3 bases; unmatched junction nucleotides: 7. CDR3 length: 15 residues. CDR1 is SGHRS and CDR2 is YFSETQ in the germline V gene. TCRdb keeps only in-frame clones here, not all; method: immunoSEQ multiplex PCR. The sample shows fewer than 40,000 clones, roughly 90% of them seen only once. Sample: blood, taken from a patient who underwent chemoradiotherapy. The clonotype originates from a human donor with HPV-associated anogenital cancer. The rearrangement joins TRBV5-1 to TRBJ1-1; 9 bases agree with TRBD1. CDR3 coding DNA: TGCGCCAGCAGCGGGGGACAGGGTGGTTACACTGAAGCTTTCTTT. As protein: CASSGGQGGYTEAFF.